The clone carrying this TCR beta chain came up many times. V was shortened by 5 bases and J by 6 bases, with 10 bases between the two germline ends. The CDR3 runs 12 residues. Germline V gene sequence: CDR1 DFQATT, CDR2 SNEGSKA (reference sequence). The TCR beta library used iRepertoire HTBI primers with Arm-PCR amplification of CDR3. MiXCR, run by TCRdb on the multiplex PCR reads, gives a single entry per CDR3 protein. This sample has 530,000 or so distinct CDR3 sequences, with 13% found just once. The sample is drawn from a study of regulatory T cells in long-lasting Graves disease. Stated time point: newly diagnosed GD, antithyroid drugs for less than 3 months. Extracted RNA from PBMCs served as the source of the TCR library. The same sample was also studied in work on T cells in Graves' hyperthyroidism and ophthalmopathy.

The genes are TRBV20-1 and TRBJ2-2; D gene uncertain. The sequencing used peripheral blood mononuclear cells (PBMCs), collected at new diagnosis, from a patient treated with antithyroid drugs. This clonotype was obtained from a man aged 30-40 years with Graves disease. Here the CDR3 reads CSAFTPSGELFF. The CDR3 nucleotides are TGCAGTGCTTTCACCCCATCCGGGGAGCTGTTTTTT.